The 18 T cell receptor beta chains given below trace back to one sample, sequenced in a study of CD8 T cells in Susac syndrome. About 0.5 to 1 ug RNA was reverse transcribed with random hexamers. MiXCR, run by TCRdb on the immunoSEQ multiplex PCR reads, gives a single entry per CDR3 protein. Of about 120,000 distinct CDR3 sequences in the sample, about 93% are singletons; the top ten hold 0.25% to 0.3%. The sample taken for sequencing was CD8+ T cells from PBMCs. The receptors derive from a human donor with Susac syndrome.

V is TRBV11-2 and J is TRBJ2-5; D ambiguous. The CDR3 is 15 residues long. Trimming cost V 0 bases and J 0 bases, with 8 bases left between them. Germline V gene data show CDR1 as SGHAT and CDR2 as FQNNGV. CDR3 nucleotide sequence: TGTGCCAGCAGCTTAGAAACAGATTACCAAGAGACCCAGTACTTC. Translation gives CASSLETDYQETQYF.

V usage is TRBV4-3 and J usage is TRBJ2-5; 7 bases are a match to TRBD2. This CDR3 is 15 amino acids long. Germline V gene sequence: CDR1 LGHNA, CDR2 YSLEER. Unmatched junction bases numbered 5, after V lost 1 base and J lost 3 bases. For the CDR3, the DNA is TGCGCCAGCAGCCAAGTCTTGGGAGGGGAAGAGACCCAGTACTTC. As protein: CASSQVLGGEETQYF.

CDR3 sequence: CASSAQGTNTEAFF. The CDR3 DNA reads as TGTGCCAGCAGCGCGCAGGGGACGAACACTGAAGCTTTCTTT. The chain combines TRBV9 with TRBJ1-1; TRBD1 is a possible D gene (6 bases). Trimming stripped 3 bases from V and 1 base from J, with 10 bases between. Germline lookup yields CDR1 SGDLS and CDR2 YYNGEE. This CDR3 is 14 amino acids long.

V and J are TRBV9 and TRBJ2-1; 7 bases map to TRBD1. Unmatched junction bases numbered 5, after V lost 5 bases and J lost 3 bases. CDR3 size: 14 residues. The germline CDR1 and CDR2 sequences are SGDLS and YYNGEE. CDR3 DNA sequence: TGTGCCAGCAGTCCCGGGACAGTCTACAATGAGCAGTTCTTC. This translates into CASSPGTVYNEQFF.

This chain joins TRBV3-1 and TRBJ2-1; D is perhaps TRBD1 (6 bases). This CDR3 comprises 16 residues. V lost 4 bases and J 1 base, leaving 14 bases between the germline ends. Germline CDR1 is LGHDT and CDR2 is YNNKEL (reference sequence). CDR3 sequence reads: CASSPIKGQSYNEQFF. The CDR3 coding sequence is TGTGCCAGCAGCCCGATCAAGGGACAATCCTACAATGAGCAGTTCTTC.

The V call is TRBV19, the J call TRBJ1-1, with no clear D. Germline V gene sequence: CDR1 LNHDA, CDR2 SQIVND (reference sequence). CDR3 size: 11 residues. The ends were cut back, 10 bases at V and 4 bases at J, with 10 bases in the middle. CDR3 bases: TGTGCCATCTATCATGGCACTGAAGCTTTCTTT. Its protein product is CAIYHGTEAFF. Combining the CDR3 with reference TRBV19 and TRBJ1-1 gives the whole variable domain DGGITQSPKYLFRKEGQNVTLSCEQNLNHDAMYWYRQDPGQGLRLIYYSQIVNDFQKGDIAEGYSVSREKKESFPLTVTSAQKNPTAFYLCAIYHGTEAFFGQGTRLTVV.

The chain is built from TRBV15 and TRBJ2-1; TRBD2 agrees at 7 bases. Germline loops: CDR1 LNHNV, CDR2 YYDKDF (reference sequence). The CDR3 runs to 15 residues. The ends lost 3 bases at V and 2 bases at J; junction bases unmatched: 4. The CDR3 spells CATSRPAGAYNEQFF. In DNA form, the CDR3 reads TGTGCCACCAGCAGGCCTGCGGGGGCCTACAATGAGCAGTTCTTC.

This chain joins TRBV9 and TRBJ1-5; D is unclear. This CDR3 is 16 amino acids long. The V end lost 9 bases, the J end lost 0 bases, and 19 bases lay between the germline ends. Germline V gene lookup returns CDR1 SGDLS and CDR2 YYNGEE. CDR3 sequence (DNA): TGTGCCACCCCCCTAGAGCAGGAATATAGCAATCAGCCCCAGCATTTT. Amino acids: CATPLEQEYSNQPQHF.

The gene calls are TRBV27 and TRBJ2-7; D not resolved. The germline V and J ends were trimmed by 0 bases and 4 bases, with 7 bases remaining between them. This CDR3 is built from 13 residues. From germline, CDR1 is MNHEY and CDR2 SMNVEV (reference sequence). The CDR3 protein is CASSLSWNYEQYF. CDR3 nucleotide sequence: TGTGCCAGCAGTTTATCGTGGAATTACGAGCAGTACTTC.

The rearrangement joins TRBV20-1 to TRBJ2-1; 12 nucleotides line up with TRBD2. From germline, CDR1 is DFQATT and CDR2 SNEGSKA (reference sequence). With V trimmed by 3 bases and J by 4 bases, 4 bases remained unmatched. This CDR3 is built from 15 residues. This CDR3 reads CSARGLAGGYNEQFF. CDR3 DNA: TGCAGTGCTAGGGGTCTAGCGGGGGGGTACAATGAGCAGTTCTTC.

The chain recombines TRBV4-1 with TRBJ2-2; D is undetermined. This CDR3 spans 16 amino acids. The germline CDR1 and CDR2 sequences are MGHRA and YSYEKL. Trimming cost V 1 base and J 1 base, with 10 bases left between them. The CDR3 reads CASSQGQLKNTGELFF. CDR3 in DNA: TGCGCCAGCAGCCAAGGTCAACTGAAGAACACCGGGGAGCTGTTTTTT.

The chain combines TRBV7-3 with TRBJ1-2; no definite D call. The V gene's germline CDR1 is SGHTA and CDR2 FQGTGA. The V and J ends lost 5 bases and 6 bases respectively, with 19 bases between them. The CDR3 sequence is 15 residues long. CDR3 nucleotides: TGTGCCAGCAGCCAAAGTACCGGGTCCCTGGATGGCTACACCTTC. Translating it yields CASSQSTGSLDGYTF. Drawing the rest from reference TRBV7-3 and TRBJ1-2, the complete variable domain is GAGVSQTPSNKVTEKGKYVELRCDPISGHTALYWYRQSLGQGPEFLIYFQGTGAADDSGLPNDRFFAVRPEGSVSTLKIQRTERGDSAVYLCASSQSTGSLDGYTFGSGTRLTVV.

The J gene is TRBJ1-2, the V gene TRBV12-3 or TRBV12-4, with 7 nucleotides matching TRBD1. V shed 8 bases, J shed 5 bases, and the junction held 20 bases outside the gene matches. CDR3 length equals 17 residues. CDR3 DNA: TGTGCCAGCGAGGGCCCCTTCCCACAGGGGAATGGGTATGGCTACACCTTC. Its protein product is CASEGPFPQGNGYGYTF.

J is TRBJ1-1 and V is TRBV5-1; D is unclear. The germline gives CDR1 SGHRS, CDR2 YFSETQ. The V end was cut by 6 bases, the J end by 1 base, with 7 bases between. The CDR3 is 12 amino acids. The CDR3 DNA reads TGCGCCAGCAAGGTAGGGAACACTGAAGCTTTCTTT. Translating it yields CASKVGNTEAFF.

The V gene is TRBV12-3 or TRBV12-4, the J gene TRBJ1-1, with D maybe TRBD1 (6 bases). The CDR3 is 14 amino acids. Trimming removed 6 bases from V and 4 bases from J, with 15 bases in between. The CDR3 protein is CASRPGQIFTEAFF. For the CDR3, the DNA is TGTGCCAGCAGACCAGGACAGATTTTCACTGAAGCTTTCTTT.

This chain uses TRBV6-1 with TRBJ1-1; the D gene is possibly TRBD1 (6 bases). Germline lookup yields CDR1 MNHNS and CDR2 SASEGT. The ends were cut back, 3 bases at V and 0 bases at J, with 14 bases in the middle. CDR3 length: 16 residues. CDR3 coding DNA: TGTGCCAGCAGTGATCCCGGGACAACCATGAACACTGAAGCTTTCTTT. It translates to CASSDPGTTMNTEAFF.

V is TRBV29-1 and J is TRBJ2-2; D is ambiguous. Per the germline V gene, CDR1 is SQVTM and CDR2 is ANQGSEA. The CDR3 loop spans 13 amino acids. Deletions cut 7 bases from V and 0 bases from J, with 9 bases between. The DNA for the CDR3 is TGCAGCGGTGGACGGCCGAACACCGGGGAGCTGTTTTTT. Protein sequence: CSGGRPNTGELFF.

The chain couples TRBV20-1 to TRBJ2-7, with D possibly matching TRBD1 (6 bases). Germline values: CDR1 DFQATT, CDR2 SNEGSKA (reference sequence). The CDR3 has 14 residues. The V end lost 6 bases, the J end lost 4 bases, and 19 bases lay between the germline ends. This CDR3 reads CSALGHRISYEQYF. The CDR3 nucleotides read TGCAGTGCCCTGGGACACCGCATCTCTTACGAGCAGTACTTC.